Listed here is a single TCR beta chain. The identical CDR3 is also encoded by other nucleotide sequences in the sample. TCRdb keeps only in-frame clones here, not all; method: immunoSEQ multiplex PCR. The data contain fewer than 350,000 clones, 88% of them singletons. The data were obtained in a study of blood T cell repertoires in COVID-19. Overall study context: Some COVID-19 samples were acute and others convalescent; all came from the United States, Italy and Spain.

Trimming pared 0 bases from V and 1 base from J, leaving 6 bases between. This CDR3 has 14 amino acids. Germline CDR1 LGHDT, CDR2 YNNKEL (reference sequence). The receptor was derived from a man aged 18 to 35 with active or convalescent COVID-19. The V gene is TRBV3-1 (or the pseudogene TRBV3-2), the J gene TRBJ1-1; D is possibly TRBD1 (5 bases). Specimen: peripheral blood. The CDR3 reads CASSQDGGNTEAFF. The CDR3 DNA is TGTGCCAGCAGCCAAGACGGGGGGAACACTGAAGCTTTCTTT.